This record looks at one TCR beta chain sequence and its context. The record originates from a study of CD8 T cells in Susac syndrome. Reverse transcription of 0.5 to 1 ug RNA was performed with random hexamers. TCR beta CDR3 was amplified by immunoSEQ covering 54 Vbeta and 13 Jbeta. TCRdb reprocessed the immunoSEQ multiplex PCR reads with MiXCR, giving one entry per CDR3 protein. Of approximately 230,000 distinct CDR3 sequences listed, about 94% are singletons. V lost 4 bases and J 10 bases, leaving 10 bases between the germline ends. The length of the CDR3 is 11 residues. CDR1 is SGHNT and CDR2 is YYREEE in the germline V gene (reference sequence).

Sequenced: CD4+ T cells from PBMCs. The sequence was obtained from a human donor with multiple sclerosis. The chain joins TRBV5-4 to TRBJ2-3; D is possibly TRBD1 or TRBD2 (5 bases each). Here the CDR3 DNA reads TGTGCCAGCAGCGCTCTGGGGGCGCAGTATTTT. This encodes CASSALGAQYF.